This T cell receptor (beta chain) was documented in a study of stem cell transplantation in POMP-related autoinflammatory disease. Repertoires were generated with immunoSEQ multiplex PCR, while TCRdb's copy carries only in-frame clones and drops some. The sample has tens of thousands of clones; around 90% are singletons. Of note for this clone: Its antigen remains unidentified.

Study-level results: Unique TRB V-J gene pairings were limited in number in patients with PRAID.

Germline lookup yields CDR1 SGDLS and CDR2 YYNGEE. CDR3 length: 13 residues. V gave up 4 bases and J gave up 5 bases, with 11 bases separating them. This TCR came from a human patient with POMP-related autoinflammation and immune dysregulation (PRAID). A share of the T cells may be of graft donor origin. The chain recombines TRBV9 with TRBJ2-3, with unresolved D. The sequencing used CD4+ T cells from PBMCs, collected after stem cell transplantation. CDR3 protein: CASSPRARDTQYF. DNA of the CDR3: TGTGCCAGCAGCCCCCGGGCAAGAGATACGCAGTATTTT.